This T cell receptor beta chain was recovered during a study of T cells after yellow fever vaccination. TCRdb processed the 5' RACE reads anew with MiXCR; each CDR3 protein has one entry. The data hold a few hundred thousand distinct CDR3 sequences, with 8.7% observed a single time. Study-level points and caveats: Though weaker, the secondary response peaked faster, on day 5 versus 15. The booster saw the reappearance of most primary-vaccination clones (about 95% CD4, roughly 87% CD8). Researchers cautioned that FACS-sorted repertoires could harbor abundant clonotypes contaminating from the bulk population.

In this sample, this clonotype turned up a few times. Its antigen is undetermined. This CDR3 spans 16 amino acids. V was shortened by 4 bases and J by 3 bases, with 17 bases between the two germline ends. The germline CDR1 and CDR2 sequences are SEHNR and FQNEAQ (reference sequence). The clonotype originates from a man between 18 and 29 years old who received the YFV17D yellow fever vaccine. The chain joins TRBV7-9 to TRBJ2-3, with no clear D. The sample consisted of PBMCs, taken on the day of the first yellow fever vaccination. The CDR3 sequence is CASSSLGGAWTDTQYF. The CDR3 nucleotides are TGTGCCAGCAGCTCCCTGGGCGGAGCATGGACAGATACGCAGTATTTT.